These 13 T cell receptor beta chains originate from one sample sequenced in a study of long-term antiretroviral therapy in people with HIV. Survey level was the resolution at which the v3.0 immunoSEQ assay ran. TCRdb's copy holds only in-frame clones and misses some; the assay was immunoSEQ multiplex PCR. The data show around 17,000 clones, about 88% seen once. The input for sequencing was unsorted PBMCs, taken 0.1 years after starting antiretroviral therapy. The receptors were sampled from a man aged 18 to 29 with HIV.

J is TRBJ1-1 and V is TRBV7-9, with a possible D match to TRBD1 (5 bases). The CDR3 is 12 amino acids. Germline CDR1 reads SEHNR; CDR2 reads FQNEAQ (reference sequence). The V and J ends lost 10 bases and 3 bases respectively, with 12 bases between them. The CDR3 reads CATGLTDTEAFF. CDR3 nucleotides: TGTGCCACGGGGCTAACCGACACTGAAGCTTTCTTT.

DNA for the CDR3: TGTGCCAGCAGCTTAAACATCCGCGGAACTGAAGCTTTCTTT. Encoded protein: CASSLNIRGTEAFF. The chain links TRBV13 to TRBJ1-1; D is undetermined. In germline, CDR1 is PRHDT, CDR2 FYEKMQ (reference sequence). Between the trimmed V and J ends, which lost 2 bases and 5 bases, there was a span of 12 bases. The CDR3 totals 14 residues.

The chain uses TRBV6-6 and TRBJ2-5; a possible D gene is TRBD2 (6 bases). CDR3 length: 12 residues. With 11 bases removed from V and 0 bases from J, the gap between germline ends came to 10 bases. Germline V gene lookup returns CDR1 MNHNY and CDR2 SVGAGI (reference sequence). CDR3 DNA: TGTGCCTGTCGGGAGTACCAAGAGACCCAGTACTTC. This encodes CACREYQETQYF.

The chain links TRBV25-1 to TRBJ2-7; 8 bases align to TRBD1. The CDR3 extends over 13 amino acids. The J segment lost 3 bases and the V segment lost 5 bases, leaving 3 bases of the junction unmatched. CDR1 and CDR2 from the germline V gene are MGHDK and SYGVNS. The CDR3 nucleotides read TGTGCCAGCAGTTATGACAGGGGCTACGAGCAGTACTTC. Translated, it gives CASSYDRGYEQYF.

The rearrangement links TRBV4-1 to TRBJ1-4; a possible D gene is TRBD1 (5 bases). The CDR3 runs 14 residues. Germline CDR1 MGHRA, CDR2 YSYEKL. Trimming removed 3 bases at V and 6 bases at J, with 11 bases between. Here the CDR3 reads CASSHPRGDEKLFF. CDR3 DNA: TGCGCCAGCAGCCACCCAAGGGGCGATGAAAAACTGTTTTTT.

The J gene is TRBJ1-1, the V gene TRBV7-9; D remains unclear. Germline V gene lookup returns CDR1 SEHNR and CDR2 FQNEAQ (reference sequence). CDR3 length: 14 residues. V was trimmed by 3 bases and J by 6 bases, leaving 14 bases between them. In DNA form, the CDR3 reads TGTGCCAGCAGCTTTGTCTCGGGAGGTGCTGAAGCTTTCTTT. It is translated as CASSFVSGGAEAFF.

The rearrangement joins TRBV10-3 to TRBJ2-7; the D gene is possibly TRBD2 (5 bases). In germline, CDR1 is ENHRY, CDR2 SYGVKD. The CDR3 is made up of 12 amino acids. The V end was cut by 3 bases, the J end by 7 bases, with 10 bases between. The CDR3 here is CAISDGVREQYF. The CDR3 bases are TGTGCCATCAGTGACGGGGTCCGGGAGCAGTACTTC.

The chain uses TRBV28 and TRBJ1-2; 8 nucleotides line up with TRBD1. This CDR3 has 13 amino acids. From germline, CDR1 is MDHEN and CDR2 SYDVKM. V trimming: 5 bases; J trimming: 4 bases; junction bases outside the gene matches: 3. In DNA, the CDR3 is TGTGCCAGCAGTCTTGACAGGGGCTATGGCTACACCTTC. This sequence encodes CASSLDRGYGYTF.

The gene calls are TRBV12-2 and TRBJ1-1; the table's D call, TRBD1, has no DNA check behind it. TRBV12-2 is a documented pseudogene. The CDR3 is 15 residues long. For the CDR3, the DNA is TGTGCAAGTCACGAAACACGGGACATGAACACTGAAGCTTTCTTT. This sequence encodes CASHETRDMNTEAFF.

The genes are TRBV30 and TRBJ1-3; the match to TRBD1 covers 7 bases. There are 13 residues in the CDR3. The germline V gene encodes CDR1 GTSNPN and CDR2 SVGIG (reference sequence). The trim removed 8 bases at V and 2 bases at J, leaving 6 bases unmatched. CDR3 nucleotide sequence: TGTGCCGGAACAGGGGAGGCTGGAAACACCATATATTTT. Its translation: CAGTGEAGNTIYF.

The chain recombines TRBV6-1 with TRBJ1-3; no reliable D call. The CDR3 extends over 12 amino acids. Germline CDR1 MNHNS, CDR2 SASEGT. V lost 8 bases and J lost 2, with 7 bases in between. This CDR3 is CASDSTGNTIYF. In nucleotides, the CDR3 is TGTGCCAGCGACTCCACTGGAAACACCATATATTTT.

The rearrangement links TRBV30 to TRBJ2-7; D uncertain. The CDR3 has 12 residues. The V end lost 2 bases, the J end lost 2 bases, and 7 bases lay between the germline ends. Germline-derived CDR1 and CDR2 are GTSNPN and SVGIG (reference sequence). The CDR3 spells CAWSSPPYEQYF. CDR3 nucleotides: TGTGCCTGGAGTTCTCCCCCCTACGAGCAGTACTTC.

The CDR3, as DNA: TGTGCCAGCAGCCACCTCACTAGCGGGGTAAATACGCAGTATTTT. Translated, it gives CASSHLTSGVNTQYF. The V call is TRBV14, the J call TRBJ2-3, with 10 bases fitting TRBD2. The CDR3 runs 15 residues. CDR1 is SGHDN, CDR2 FVKESK, per germline. Trimming took 3 bases from V and 7 from J; bases not matched to a gene: 7.